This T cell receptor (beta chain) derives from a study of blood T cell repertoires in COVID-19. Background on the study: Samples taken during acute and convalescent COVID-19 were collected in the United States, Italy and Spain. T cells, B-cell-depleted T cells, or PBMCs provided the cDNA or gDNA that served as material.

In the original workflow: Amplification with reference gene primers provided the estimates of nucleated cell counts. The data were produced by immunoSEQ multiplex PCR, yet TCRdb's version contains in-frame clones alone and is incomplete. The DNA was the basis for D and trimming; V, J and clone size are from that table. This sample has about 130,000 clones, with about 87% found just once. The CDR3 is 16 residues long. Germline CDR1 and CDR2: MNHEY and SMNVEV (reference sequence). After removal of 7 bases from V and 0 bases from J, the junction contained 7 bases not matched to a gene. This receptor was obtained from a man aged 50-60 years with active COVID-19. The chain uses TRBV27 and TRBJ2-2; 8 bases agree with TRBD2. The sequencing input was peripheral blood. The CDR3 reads CASNSGTRPNTGELFF. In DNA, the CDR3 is TGTGCCAGCAACTCGGGGACTAGACCGAACACCGGGGAGCTGTTTTTT.